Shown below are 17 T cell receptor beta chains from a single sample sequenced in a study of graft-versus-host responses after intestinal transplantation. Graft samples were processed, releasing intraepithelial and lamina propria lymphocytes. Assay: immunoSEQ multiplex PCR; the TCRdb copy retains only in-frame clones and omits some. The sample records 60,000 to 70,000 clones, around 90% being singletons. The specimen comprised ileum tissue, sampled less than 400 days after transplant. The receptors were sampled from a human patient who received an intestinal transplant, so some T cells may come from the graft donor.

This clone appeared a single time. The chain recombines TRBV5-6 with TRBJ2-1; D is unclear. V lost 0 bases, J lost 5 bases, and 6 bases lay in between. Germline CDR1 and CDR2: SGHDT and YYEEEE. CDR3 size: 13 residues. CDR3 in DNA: TGTGCCAGCAGCTTGGGACCCAACAATGAGCAGTTCTTC. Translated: CASSLGPNNEQFF.

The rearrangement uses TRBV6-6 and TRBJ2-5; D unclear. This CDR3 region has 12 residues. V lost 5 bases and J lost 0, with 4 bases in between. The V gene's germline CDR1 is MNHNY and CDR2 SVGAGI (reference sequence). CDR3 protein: CASSGYQETQYF. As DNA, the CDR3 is TGTGCCAGCAGTGGGTACCAAGAGACCCAGTACTTC.

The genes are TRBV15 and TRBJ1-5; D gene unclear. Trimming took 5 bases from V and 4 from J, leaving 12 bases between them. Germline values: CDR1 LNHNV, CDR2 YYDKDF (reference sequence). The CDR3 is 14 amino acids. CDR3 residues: CATSSGERNQPQHF. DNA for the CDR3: TGTGCCACCAGCTCCGGAGAGAGAAATCAGCCCCAGCATTTT.

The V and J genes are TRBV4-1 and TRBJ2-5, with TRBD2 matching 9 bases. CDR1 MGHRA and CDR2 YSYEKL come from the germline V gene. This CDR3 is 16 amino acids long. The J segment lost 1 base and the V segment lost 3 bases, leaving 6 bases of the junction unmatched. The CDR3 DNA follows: TGCGCCAGCAGCCACGCCCTAGCGGGAATCCAAGAGACCCAGTACTTC. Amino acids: CASSHALAGIQETQYF.

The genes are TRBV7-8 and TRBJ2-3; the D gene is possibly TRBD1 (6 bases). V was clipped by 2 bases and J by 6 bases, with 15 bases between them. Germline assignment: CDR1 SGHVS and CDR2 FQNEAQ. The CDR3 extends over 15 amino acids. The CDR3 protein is CASSLRQGPLDTQYF. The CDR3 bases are TGTGCCAGCAGCTTAAGGCAGGGGCCGCTGGATACGCAGTATTTT.

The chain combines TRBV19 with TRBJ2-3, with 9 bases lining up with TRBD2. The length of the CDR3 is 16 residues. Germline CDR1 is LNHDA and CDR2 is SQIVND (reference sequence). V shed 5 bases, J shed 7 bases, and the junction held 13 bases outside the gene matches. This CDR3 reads CASSGLGSGSRNTQYF. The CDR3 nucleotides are TGTGCCAGTAGTGGGTTGGGTAGCGGGAGTCGGAATACGCAGTATTTT.

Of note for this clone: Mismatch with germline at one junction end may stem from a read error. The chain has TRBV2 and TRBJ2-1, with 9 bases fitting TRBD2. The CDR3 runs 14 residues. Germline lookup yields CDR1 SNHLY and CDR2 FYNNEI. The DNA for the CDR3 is TGTGCCAACAGTGAGGCTAGCGGGATATCTGAGCAGTTCTTC. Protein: CANSEASGISEQFF.

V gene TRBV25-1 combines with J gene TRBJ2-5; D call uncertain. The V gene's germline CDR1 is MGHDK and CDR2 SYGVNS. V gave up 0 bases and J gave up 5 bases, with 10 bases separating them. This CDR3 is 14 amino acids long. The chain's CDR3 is CASSEYRAFETQYF. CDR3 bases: TGTGCCAGCAGTGAATATAGGGCCTTTGAGACCCAGTACTTC.

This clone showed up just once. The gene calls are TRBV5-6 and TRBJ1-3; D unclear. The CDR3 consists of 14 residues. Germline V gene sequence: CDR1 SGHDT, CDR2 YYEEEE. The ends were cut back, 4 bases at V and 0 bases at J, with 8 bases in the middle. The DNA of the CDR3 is TGTGCCAGCAGCCCGGCGACCTCTGGAAACACCATATATTTT. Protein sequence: CASSPATSGNTIYF.

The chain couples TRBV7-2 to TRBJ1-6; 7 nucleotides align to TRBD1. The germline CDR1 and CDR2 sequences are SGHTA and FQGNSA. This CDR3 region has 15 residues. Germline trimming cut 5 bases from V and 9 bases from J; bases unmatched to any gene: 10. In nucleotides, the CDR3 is TGTGCCAGCAGCCTAAAAAGACAGGGAGGTTCACCCCTCCACTTT. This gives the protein CASSLKRQGGSPLHF.

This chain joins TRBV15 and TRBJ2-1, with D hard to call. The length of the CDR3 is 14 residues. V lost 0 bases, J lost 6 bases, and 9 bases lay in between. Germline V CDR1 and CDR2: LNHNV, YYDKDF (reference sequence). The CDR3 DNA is TGTGCCACCAGCAGAGATCGCACTTCCAATGAGCAGTTCTTC. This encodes CATSRDRTSNEQFF.

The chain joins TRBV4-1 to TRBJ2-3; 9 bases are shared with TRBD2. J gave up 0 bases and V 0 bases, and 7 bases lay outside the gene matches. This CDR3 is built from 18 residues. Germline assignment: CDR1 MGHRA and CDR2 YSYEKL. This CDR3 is CASSQERGGVMSTDTQYF. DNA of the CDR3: TGCGCCAGCAGCCAAGAGCGCGGGGGGGTGATGAGCACAGATACGCAGTATTTT.

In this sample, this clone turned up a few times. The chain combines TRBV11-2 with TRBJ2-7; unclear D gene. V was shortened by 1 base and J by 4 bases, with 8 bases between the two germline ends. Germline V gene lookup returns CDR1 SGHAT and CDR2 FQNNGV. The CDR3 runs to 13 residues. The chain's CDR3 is CASSLGRSYEQYF. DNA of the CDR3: TGTGCCAGCAGCTTAGGCAGGTCGTACGAGCAGTACTTC.

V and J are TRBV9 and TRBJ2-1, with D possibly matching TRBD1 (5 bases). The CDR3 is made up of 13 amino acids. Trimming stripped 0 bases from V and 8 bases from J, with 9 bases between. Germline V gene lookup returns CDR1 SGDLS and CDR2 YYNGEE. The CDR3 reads CASSVGWGYEQFF. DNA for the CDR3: TGTGCCAGCAGCGTAGGCTGGGGCTATGAGCAGTTCTTC.

CDR3 residues: CASSWDVETEAFF. In DNA form, the CDR3 reads TGTGCCAGCAGTTGGGACGTAGAGACTGAAGCTTTCTTT. The chain employs TRBV25-1 and TRBJ1-1; D is possibly TRBD1 (5 bases). There are 13 residues in the CDR3. The V and J ends lost 5 bases and 5 bases respectively, with 12 bases between them. The germline V gene has CDR1 MGHDK and CDR2 SYGVNS.

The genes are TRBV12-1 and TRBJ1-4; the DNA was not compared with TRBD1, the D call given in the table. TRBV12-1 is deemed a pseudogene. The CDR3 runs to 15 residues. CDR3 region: CASRTKRGQGEKLFF. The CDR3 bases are TGTGCCAGCAGGACGAAAAGGGGACAGGGAGAAAAACTGTTTTTT.

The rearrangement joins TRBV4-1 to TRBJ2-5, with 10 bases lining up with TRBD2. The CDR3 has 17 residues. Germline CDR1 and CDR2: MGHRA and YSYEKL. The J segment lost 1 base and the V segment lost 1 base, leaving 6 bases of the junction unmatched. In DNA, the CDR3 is TGCGCCAGCAGCCAAGGGACTAGCGGATTATTCCAAGAGACCCAGTACTTC. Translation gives CASSQGTSGLFQETQYF.